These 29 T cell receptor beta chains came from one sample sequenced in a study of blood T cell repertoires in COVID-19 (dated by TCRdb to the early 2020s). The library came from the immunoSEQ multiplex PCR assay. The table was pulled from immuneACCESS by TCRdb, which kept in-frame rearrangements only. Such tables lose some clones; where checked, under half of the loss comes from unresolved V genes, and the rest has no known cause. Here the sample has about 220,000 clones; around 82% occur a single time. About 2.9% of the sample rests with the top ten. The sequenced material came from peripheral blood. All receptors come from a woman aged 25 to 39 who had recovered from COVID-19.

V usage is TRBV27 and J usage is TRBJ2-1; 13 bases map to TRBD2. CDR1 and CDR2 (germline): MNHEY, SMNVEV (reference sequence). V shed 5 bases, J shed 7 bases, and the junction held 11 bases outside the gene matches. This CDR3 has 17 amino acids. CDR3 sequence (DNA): TGTGCCAGCAGTCCCCGGACTAGCGGGAGAAATAGGAATGAGCAGTTCTTC. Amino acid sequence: CASSPRTSGRNRNEQFF.

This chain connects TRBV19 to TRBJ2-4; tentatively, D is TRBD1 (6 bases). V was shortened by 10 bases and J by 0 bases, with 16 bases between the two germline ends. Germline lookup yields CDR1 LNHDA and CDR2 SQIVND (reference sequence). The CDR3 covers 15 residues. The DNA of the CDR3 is TGTGCCACCACAGGGCTAGGGATAGCCAAAAACATTCAGTACTTC. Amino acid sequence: CATTGLGIAKNIQYF.

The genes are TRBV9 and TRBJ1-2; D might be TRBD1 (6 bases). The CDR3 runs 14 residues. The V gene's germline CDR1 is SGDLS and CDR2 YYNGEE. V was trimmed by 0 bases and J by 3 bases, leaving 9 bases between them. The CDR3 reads CASSVEGVDYGYTF. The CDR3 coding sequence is TGTGCCAGCAGCGTAGAGGGGGTCGACTATGGCTACACCTTC.

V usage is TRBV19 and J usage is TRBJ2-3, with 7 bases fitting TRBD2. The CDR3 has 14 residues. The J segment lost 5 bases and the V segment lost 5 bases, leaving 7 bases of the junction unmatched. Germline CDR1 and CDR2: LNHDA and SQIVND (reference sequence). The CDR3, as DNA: TGTGCCAGTAGTGTCGAGACGGGGGGAGATACGCAGTATTTT. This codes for CASSVETGGDTQYF. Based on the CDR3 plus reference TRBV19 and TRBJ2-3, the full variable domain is DGGITQSPKYLFRKEGQNVTLSCEQNLNHDAMYWYRQDPGQGLRLIYYSQIVNDFQKGDIAEGYSVSREKKESFPLTVTSAQKNPTAFYLCASSVETGGDTQYFGPGTRLTVL.

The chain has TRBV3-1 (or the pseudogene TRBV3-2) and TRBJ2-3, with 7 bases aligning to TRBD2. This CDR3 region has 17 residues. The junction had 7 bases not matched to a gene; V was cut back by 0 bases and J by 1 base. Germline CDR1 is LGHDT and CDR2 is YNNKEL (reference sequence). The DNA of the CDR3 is TGTGCCAGCAGCCAAGATATAGGGCTAGCGGGCACAGATACGCAGTATTTT. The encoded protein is CASSQDIGLAGTDTQYF.

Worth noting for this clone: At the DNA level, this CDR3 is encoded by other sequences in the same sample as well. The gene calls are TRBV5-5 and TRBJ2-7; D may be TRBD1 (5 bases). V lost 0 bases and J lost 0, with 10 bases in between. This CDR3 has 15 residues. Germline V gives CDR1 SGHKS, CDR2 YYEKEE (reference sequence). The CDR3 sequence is CASSLGDSLSYEQYF. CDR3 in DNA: TGTGCCAGCAGCTTGGGTGACAGCCTCTCCTACGAGCAGTACTTC.

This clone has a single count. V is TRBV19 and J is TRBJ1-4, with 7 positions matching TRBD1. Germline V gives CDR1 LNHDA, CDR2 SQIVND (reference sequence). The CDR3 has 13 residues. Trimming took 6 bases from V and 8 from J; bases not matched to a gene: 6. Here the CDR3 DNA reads TGTGCCAGTAGAGCAGGGGGAGGAGAAAAACTGTTTTTT. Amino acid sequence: CASRAGGGEKLFF.

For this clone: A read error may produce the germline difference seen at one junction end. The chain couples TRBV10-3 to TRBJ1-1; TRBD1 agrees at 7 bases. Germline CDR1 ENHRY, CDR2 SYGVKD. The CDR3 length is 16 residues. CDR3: CATSRGSTTGKTEAFF. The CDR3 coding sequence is TGTGCCACCAGTCGGGGGTCGACGACAGGGAAGACTGAAGCTTTCTTT.

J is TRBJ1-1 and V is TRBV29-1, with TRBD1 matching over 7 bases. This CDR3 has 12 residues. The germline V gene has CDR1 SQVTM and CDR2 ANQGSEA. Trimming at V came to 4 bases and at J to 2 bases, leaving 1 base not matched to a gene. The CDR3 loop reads CSVGTGNTEAFF. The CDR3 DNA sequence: TGCAGCGTTGGGACAGGAAACACTGAAGCTTTCTTT.

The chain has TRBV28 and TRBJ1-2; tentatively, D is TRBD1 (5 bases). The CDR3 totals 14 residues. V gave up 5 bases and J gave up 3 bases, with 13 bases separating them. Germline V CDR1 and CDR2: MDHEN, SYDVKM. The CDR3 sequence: CASSPAGKYYGYTF. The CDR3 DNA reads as TGTGCCAGCAGTCCGGCAGGGAAATACTATGGCTACACCTTC.

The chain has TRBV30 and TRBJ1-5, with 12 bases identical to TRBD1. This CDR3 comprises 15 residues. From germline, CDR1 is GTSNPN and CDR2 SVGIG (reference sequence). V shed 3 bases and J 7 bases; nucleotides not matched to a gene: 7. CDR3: CAWSGAGTGGQPQHF. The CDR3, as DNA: TGTGCCTGGAGCGGGGCCGGGACAGGGGGCCAGCCCCAGCATTTT.

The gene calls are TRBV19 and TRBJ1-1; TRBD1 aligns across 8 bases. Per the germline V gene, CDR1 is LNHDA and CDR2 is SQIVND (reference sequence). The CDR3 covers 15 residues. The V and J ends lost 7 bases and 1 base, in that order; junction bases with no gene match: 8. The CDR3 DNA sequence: TGTGCCAGTACCGCAACCGGGACAGGGAACACTGAAGCTTTCTTT. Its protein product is CASTATGTGNTEAFF. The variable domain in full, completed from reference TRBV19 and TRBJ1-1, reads DGGITQSPKYLFRKEGQNVTLSCEQNLNHDAMYWYRQDPGQGLRLIYYSQIVNDFQKGDIAEGYSVSREKKESFPLTVTSAQKNPTAFYLCASTATGTGNTEAFFGQGTRLTVV.

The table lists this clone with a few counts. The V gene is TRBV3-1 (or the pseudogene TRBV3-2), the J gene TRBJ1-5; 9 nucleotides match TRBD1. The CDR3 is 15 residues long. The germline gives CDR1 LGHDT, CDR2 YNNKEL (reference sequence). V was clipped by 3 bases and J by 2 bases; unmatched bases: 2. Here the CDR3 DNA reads TGTGCCAGCAGCCAGACAGGGGGAGGCAATCAGCCCCAGCATTTT. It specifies CASSQTGGGNQPQHF.

CDR3 sequence reads: CAWSIEMTSGASSYNEQFF. As DNA, the CDR3 is TGTGCCTGGAGTATCGAGATGACTAGCGGTGCGAGCTCCTACAATGAGCAGTTCTTC. The genes are TRBV30 and TRBJ2-1; 9 positions agree with TRBD2. V lost 2 bases to trimming and J lost 0 bases; unmatched junction nucleotides: 14. In germline, CDR1 is GTSNPN, CDR2 SVGIG (reference sequence). The CDR3 has 19 amino acids.

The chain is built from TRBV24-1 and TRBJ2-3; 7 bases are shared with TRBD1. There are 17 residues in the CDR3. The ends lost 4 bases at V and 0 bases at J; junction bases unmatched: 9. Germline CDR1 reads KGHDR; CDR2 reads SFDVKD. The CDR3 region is CATSDYDRDPSTDTQYF. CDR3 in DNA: TGTGCCACCAGTGACTACGACAGGGACCCTAGCACAGATACGCAGTATTTT.

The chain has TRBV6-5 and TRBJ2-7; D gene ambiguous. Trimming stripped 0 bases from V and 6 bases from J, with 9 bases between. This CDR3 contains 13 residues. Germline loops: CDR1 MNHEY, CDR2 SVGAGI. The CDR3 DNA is TGTGCCAGCAGTTACTCGCTCGCGATCGAGCAGTACTTC. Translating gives CASSYSLAIEQYF.

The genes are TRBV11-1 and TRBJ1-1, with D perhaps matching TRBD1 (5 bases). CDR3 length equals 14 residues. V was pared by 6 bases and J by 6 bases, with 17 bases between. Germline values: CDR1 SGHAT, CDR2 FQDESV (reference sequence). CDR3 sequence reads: CASRLAGGGAEAFF. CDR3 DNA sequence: TGTGCCAGCAGGCTCGCAGGTGGGGGGGCTGAAGCTTTCTTT.

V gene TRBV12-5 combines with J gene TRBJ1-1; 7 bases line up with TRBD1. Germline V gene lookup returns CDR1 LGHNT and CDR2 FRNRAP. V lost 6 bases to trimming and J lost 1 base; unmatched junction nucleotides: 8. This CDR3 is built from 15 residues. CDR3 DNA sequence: TGTGCTAGTGGAGCCGAACAGGGGAAGAACACTGAAGCTTTCTTT. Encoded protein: CASGAEQGKNTEAFF.

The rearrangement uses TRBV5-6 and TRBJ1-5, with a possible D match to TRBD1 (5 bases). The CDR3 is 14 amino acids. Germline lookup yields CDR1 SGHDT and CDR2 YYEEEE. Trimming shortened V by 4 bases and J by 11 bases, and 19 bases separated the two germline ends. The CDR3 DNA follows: TGTGCCAGCAGCCAGTGGACTGAGCGGGGGGCCCAGCATTTT. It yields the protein CASSQWTERGAQHF.

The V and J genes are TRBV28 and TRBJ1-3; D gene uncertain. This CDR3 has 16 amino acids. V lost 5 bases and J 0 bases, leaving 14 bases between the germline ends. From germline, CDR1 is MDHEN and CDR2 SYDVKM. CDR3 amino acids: CASSKQSLYSGNTIYF. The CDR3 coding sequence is TGTGCCAGCAGTAAACAGTCTCTTTACTCTGGAAACACCATATATTTT.

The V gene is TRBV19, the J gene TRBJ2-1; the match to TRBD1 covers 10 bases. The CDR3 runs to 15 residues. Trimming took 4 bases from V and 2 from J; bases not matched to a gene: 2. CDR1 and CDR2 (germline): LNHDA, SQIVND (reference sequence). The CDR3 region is CASSTGTGAYNEQFF. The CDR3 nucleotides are TGTGCCAGTAGTACGGGGACAGGGGCCTACAATGAGCAGTTCTTC.

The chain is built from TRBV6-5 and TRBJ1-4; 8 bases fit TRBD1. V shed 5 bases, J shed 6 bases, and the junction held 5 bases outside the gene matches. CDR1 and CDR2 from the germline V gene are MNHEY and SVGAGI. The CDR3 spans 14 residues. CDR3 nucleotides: TGTGCCAGCAGTCCAGGGGGCGCGTATGAAAAACTGTTTTTT. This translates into CASSPGGAYEKLFF.

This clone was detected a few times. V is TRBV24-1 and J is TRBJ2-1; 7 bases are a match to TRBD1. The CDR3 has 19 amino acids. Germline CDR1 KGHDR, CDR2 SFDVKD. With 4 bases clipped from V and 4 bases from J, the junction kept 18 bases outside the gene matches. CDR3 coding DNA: TGTGCCACCAGTGACTCCAGACAGGGTCCAGCCCCACTTTACAATGAGCAGTTCTTC. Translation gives CATSDSRQGPAPLYNEQFF.

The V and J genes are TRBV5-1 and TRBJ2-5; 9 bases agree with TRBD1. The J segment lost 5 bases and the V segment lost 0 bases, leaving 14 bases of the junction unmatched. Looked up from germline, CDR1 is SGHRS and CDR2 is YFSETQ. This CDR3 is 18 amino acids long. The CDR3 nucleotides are TGCGCCAGCAGCTTGGACAGGGGGCCCGCCGGGACAGGGGAGACCCAGTACTTC. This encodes CASSLDRGPAGTGETQYF.

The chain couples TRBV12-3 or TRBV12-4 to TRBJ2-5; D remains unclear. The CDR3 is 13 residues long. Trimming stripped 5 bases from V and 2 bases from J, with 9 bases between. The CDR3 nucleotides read TGTGCCAGCAGTCCAAGCGCGCAAGAGACCCAGTACTTC. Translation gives CASSPSAQETQYF.

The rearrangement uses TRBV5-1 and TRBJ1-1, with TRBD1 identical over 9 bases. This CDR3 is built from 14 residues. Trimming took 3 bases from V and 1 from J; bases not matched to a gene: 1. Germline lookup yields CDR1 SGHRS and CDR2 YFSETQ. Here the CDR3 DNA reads TGCGCCAGCAGCTCACAGGGGGCGAACACTGAAGCTTTCTTT. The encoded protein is CASSSQGANTEAFF.

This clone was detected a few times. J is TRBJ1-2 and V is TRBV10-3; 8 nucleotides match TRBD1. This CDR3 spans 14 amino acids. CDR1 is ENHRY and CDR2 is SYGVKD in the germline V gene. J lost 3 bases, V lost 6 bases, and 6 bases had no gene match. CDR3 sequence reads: CAISVSQGDYGYTF. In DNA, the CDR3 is TGTGCCATCAGCGTCTCACAGGGGGACTATGGCTACACCTTC.

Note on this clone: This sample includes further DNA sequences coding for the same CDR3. The CDR3 region has the DNA TGTGCCAGTAGTCCCAGACAGGGAACCTCTGGAAACACCATATATTTT. Residues: CASSPRQGTSGNTIYF. The chain joins TRBV19 to TRBJ1-3; TRBD1 agrees at 7 bases. The CDR3 length is 16 residues. Germline CDR1 reads LNHDA; CDR2 reads SQIVND (reference sequence). With V trimmed by 5 bases and J by 0 bases, 7 bases remained unmatched.

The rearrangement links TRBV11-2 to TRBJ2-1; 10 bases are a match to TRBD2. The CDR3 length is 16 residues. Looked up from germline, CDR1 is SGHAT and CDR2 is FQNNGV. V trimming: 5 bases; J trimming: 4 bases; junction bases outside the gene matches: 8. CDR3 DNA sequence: TGTGCCAGCAGCATGCGACTAGCGGGCGTTTACAATGAGCAGTTCTTC. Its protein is CASSMRLAGVYNEQFF. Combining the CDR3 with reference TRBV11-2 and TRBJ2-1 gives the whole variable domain EAGVAQSPRYKIIEKRQSVAFWCNPISGHATLYWYQQILGQGPKLLIQFQNNGVVDDSQLPKDRFSAERLKGVDSTLKIQPAKLEDSAVYLCASSMRLAGVYNEQFFGPGTRLTVL.